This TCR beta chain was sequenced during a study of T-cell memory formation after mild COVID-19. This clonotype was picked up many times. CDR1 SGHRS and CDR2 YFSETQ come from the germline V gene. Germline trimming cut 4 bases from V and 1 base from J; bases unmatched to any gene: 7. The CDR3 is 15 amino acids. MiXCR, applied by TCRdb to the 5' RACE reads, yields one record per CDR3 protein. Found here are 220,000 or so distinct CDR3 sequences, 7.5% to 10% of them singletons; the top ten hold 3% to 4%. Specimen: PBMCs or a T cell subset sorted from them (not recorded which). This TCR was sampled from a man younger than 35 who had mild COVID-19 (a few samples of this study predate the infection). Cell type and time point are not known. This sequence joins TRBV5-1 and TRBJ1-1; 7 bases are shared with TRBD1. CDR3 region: CASSPLDRPNTEAFF. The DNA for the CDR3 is TGCGCCAGCAGCCCATTGGACAGGCCGAACACTGAAGCTTTCTTT.